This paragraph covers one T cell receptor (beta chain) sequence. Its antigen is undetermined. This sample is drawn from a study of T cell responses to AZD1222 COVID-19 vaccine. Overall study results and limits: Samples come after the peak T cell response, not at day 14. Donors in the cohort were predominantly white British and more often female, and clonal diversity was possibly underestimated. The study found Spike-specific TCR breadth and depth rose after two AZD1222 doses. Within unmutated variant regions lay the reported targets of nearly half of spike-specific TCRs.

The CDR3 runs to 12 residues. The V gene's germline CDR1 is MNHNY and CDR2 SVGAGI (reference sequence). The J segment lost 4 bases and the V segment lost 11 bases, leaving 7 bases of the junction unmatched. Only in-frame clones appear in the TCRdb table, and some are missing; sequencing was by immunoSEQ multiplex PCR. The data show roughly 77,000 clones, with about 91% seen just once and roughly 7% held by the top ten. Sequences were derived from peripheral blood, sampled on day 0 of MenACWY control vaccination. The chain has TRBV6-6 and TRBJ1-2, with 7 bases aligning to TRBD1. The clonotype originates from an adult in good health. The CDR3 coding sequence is TGTGCCCCCGACAGGGTGGTCTATGGCTACACCTTC. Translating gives CAPDRVVYGYTF.